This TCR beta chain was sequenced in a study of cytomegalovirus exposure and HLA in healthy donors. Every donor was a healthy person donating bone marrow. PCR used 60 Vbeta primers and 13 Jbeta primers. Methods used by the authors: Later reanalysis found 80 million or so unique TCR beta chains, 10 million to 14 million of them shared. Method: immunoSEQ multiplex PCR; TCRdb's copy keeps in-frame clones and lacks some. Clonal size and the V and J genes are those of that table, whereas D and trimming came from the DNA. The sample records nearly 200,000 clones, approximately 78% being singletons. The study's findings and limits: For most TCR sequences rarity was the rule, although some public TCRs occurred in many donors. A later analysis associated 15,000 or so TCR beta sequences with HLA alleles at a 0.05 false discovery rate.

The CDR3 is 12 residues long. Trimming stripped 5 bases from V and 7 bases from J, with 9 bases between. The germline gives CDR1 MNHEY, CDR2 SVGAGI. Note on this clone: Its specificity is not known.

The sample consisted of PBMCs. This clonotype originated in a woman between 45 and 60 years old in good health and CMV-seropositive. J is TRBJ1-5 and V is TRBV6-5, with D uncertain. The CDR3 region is CASSTQRQPQHF. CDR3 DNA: TGTGCCAGCAGTACCCAGCGGCAGCCCCAGCATTTT.